This T cell receptor (beta chain) was obtained from a study of cytomegalovirus exposure and HLA in healthy donors. General study results and limits: The likely origin of a cluster of highly shared sequence variants was a sequencing artifact. Trimming of TCR beta V- and J-genes showed a link, identified in a later analysis, to a missense DCLRE1C variant. When presence/absence was analysed, sequencing depth was taken to be roughly uniform across donors.

This clone turned up a few times. The target antigen is unknown. Germline loops: CDR1 LNHNV, CDR2 YYDKDF (reference sequence). V was pared by 8 bases and J by 1 base, with 4 bases of the junction left unmatched. The CDR3 is made up of 13 amino acids. A multiplex PCR was run with 60 Vbeta primers and 13 Jbeta primers. TCRdb's copy holds only in-frame clones and misses some; the assay was immunoSEQ multiplex PCR. Of 80,000 or so clones listed, less than 75% are singletons. The sequencing sample was made of PBMCs. This TCR came from a man between 25 and 39 years old in good health and CMV-seropositive. V gene TRBV15 combines with J gene TRBJ2-7; 8 nucleotides match TRBD2. The CDR3 spells CATRLAGSYEQYF. Written as DNA, the CDR3 is TGTGCCACCCGTCTAGCGGGTTCCTACGAGCAGTACTTC.